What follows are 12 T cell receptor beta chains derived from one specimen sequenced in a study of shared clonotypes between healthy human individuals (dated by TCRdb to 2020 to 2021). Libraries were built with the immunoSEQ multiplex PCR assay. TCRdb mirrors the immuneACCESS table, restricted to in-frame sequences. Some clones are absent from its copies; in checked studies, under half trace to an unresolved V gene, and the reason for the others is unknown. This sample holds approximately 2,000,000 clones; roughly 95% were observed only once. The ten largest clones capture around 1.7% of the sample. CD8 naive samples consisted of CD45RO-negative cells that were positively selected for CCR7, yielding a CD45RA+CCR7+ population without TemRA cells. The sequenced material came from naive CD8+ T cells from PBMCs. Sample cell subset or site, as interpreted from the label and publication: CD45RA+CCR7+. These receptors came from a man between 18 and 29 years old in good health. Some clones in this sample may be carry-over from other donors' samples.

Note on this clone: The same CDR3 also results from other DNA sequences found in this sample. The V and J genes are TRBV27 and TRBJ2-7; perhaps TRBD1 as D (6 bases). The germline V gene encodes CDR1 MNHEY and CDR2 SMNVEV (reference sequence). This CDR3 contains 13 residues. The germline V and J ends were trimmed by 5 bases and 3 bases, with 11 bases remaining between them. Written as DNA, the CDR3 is TGTGCCAGCAGTCTGGGGGCCCACTACGAGCAGTACTTC. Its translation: CASSLGAHYEQYF.

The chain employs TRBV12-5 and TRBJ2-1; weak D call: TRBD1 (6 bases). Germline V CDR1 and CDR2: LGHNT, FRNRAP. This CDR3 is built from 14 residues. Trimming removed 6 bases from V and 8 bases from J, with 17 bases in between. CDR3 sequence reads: CASGNDRSYDEQFF. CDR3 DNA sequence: TGTGCTAGTGGCAATGACAGGTCGTACGATGAGCAGTTCTTC.

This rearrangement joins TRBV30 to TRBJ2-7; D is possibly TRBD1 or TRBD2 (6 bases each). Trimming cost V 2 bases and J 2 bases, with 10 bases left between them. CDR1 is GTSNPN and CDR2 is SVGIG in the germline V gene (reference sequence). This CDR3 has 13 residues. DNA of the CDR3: TGTGCCTGGAGTCATGGGGGGCCCTACGAGCAGTACTTC. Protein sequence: CAWSHGGPYEQYF.

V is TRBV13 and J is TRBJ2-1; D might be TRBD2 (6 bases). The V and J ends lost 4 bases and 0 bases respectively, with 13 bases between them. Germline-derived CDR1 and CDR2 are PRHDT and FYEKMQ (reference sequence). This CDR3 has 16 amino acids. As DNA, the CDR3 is TGTGCCAGCAGCTCGGGACTCCTCAGCTCCTACAATGAGCAGTTCTTC. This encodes CASSSGLLSSYNEQFF. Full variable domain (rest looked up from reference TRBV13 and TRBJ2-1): AAGVIQSPRHLIKEKRETATLKCYPIPRHDTVYWYQQGPGQDPQFLISFYEKMQSDKGSIPDRFSAQQFSDYHSELNMSSLELGDSALYFCASSSGLLSSYNEQFFGPGTRLTVL.

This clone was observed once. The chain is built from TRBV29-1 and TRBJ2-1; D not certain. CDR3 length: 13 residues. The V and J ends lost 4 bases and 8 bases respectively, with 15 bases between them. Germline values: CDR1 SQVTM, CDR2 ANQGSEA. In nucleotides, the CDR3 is TGCAGCGTTGTTCCCGGTAGGCTTGATGAGCAGTTCTTC. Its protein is CSVVPGRLDEQFF.

The CDR3 DNA is TGTGCCAGCAGTCCAACTACCAACACAGATACGCAGTATTTT. As protein: CASSPTTNTDTQYF. This rearrangement joins TRBV28 to TRBJ2-3; D remains ambiguous. With 5 bases removed from V and 2 bases from J, the gap between germline ends came to 11 bases. CDR1 and CDR2 from the germline V gene are MDHEN and SYDVKM. The CDR3 runs to 14 residues.

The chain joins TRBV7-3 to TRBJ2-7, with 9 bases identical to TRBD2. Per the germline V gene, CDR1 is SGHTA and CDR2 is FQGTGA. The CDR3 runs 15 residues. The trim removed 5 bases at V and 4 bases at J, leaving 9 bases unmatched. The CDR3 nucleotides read TGTGCCAGCAGCCAGTTAGCGGGAGAGGGGTACGAGCAGTACTTC. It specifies CASSQLAGEGYEQYF.

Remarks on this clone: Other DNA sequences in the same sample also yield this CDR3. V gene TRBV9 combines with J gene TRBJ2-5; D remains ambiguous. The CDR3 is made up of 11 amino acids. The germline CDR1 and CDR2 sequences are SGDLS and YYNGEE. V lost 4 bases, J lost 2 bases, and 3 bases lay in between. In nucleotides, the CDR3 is TGTGCCAGCAGCTCGCAAGAGACCCAGTACTTC. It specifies CASSSQETQYF.

The CDR3 spells CASSQVAVSSYNEQFF. CDR3 nucleotide sequence: TGCGCCAGCAGCCAAGTTGCGGTTAGCTCCTACAATGAGCAGTTCTTC. The chain combines TRBV4-1 with TRBJ2-1; D gene unclear. The CDR3 has 16 amino acids. CDR1 MGHRA and CDR2 YSYEKL come from the germline V gene. The V and J ends lost 1 base and 0 bases respectively, with 10 bases between them.

In nucleotides, the CDR3 is TGCGCCAGCAGCCCCGCCCGTGGACAAGAGACCCAGTACTTC. Protein sequence: CASSPARGQETQYF. The chain combines TRBV4-1 with TRBJ2-5, with unresolved D. The length of the CDR3 is 14 residues. CDR1 is MGHRA and CDR2 is YSYEKL in the germline V gene. V dropped 4 bases and J dropped 2 bases, with 11 bases sitting between them.

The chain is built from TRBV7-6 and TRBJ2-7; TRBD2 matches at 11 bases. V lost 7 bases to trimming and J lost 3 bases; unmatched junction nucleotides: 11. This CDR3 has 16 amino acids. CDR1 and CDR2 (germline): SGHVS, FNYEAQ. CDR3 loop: CASMEGLAEHGYEQYF. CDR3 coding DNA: TGTGCCAGCATGGAGGGACTAGCGGAGCACGGCTACGAGCAGTACTTC.

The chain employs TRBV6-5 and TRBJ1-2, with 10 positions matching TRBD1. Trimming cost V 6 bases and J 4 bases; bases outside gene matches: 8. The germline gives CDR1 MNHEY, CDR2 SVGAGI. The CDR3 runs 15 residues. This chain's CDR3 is CASSKGQGRSYGYTF. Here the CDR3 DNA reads TGTGCCAGCAGCAAGGGACAGGGGCGAAGCTATGGCTACACCTTC.